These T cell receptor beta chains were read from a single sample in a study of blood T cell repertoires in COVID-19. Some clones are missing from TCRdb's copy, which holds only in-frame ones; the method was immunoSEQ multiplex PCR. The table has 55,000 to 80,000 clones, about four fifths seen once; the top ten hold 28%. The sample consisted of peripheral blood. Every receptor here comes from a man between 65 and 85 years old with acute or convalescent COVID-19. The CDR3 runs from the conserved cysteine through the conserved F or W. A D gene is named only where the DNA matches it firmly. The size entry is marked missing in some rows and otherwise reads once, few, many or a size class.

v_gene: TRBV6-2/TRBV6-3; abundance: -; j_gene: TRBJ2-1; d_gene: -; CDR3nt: TGTGCCAGCAGTTACCAGAAAGGGCAGGGGAGCTCCTACAATGAGCAGTTCTTC; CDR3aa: CASSYQKGQGSSYNEQFF
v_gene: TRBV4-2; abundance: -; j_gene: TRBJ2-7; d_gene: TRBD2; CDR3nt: TGTGCCAGCAGCCAAGAGAAGAGCGGGAGATCCTACGAGCAGTACTTC; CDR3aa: CASSQEKSGRSYEQYF
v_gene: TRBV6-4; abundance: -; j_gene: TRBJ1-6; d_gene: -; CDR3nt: TGTGCCAGCAGTGAGAGCTCCTATAATTCACCCCTCCACTTT; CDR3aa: CASSESSYNSPLHF
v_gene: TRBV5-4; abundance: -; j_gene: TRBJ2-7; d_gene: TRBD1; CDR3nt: TGTGCCAGCAGCTCCTCGGGACAGGGTAGATTGAACGAGCAGTACTTC; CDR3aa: CASSSSGQGRLNEQYF
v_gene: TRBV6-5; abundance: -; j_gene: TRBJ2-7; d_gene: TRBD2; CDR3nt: TGTGCCAGCAGTTCTTATAGCGGGAGGGCCTACGAGCAGTACTTC; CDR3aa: CASSSYSGRAYEQYF
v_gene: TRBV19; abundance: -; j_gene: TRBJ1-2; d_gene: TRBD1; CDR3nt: TGTGCCAGTACGACAGGGGGGAACTATGGCTACACCTTC; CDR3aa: CASTTGGNYGYTF
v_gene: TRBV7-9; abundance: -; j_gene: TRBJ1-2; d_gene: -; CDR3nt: TGTGCCAGCAGCTCCTTGACAGGAGATGGCTACACCTTC; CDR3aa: CASSSLTGDGYTF
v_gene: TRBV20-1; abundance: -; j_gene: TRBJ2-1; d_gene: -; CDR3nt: TGCAGTGCAAGAGCCGGGACAGAGCAGTTCTTC; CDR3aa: CSARAGTEQFF
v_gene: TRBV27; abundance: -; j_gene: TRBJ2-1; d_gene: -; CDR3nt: TGTGCCAGGCCATACCTCGTCCCAGCGGGCCCCTCCTACAATGAGCAGTTCTTC; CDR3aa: CARPYLVPAGPSYNEQFF
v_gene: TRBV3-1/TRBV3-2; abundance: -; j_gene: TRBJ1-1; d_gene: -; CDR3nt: TGTGCCAGCAGCCAGAGAAGCTTGAACACTGAAGCTTTCTTT; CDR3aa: CASSQRSLNTEAFF
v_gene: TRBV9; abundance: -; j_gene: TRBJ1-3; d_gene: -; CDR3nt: TGTGCCAGCAACCCAGGCGGGGGACAAAACACCATATATTTT; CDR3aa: CASNPGGGQNTIYF
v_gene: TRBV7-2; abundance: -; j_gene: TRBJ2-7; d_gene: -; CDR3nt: TGTGCCAGCAGCTTGATCCAGGAGGTCGAGCAGTACTTC; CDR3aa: CASSLIQEVEQYF
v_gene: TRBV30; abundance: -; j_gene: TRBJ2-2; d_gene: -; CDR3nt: TGTGCCTGGACAACGACACGGGAGGAGCTGTTTTTT; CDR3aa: CAWTTTREELFF
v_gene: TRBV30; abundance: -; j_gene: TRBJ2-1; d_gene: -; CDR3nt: TGTGCCGGAGAACAGGGTCGCCCTTTGGGTTCCTACAATGAGCAGTTCTTC; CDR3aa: CAGEQGRPLGSYNEQFF
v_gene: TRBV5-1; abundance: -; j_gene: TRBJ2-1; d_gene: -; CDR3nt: TGCGCCAGCAGCTTGCTGGAGCCCCCCTACAATGAGCAGTTCTTC; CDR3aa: CASSLLEPPYNEQFF
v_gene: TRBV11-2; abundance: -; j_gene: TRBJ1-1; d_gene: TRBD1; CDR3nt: TGTGCCAGCAGCTCTTCGACAGGGGCAAATGAAGCTTTCTTT; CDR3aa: CASSSSTGANEAFF
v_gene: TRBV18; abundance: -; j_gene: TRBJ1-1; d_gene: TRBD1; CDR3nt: TGTGCCAGCTCACAAACCGGGACAGGGGCTATGAACACTGAAGCTTTCTTT; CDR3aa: CASSQTGTGAMNTEAFF
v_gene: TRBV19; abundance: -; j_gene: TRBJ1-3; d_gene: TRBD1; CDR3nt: TGTGCCAGTAGTCCTCTCTTTAGGACAGGAGCCTCTGGAAACACCATATATTTT; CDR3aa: CASSPLFRTGASGNTIYF
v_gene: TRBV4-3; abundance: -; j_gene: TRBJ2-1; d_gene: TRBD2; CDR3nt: TGCGCCAGCAGCCAGGGGGGGTGGGCGAATGAGCAGTTCTTC; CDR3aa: CASSQGGWANEQFF
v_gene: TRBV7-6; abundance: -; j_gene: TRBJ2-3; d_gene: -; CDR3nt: TGTGCCAGCAGCAAACTAGGAGACACAGATACGCAGTATTTT; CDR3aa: CASSKLGDTDTQYF
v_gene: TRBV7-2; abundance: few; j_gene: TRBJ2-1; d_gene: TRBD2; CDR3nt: TGTGCCAGCAGCTCGGGAGGGCCTCTCAATGAGCAGTTCTTC; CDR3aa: CASSSGGPLNEQFF
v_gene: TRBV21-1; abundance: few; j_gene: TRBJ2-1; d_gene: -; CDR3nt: TGTGCCAGCAGCAGGGGGACTAGCGGGATCTCCTACAATGAGCAGTTCTTC; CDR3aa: CASSRGTSGISYNEQFF
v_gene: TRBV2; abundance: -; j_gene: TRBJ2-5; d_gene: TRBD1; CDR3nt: TGTGCCAGCAGCACGGGACAGGGAGGAGAGACCCAGTACTTC; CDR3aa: CASSTGQGGETQYF
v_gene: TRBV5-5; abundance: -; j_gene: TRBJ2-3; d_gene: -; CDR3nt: TGTGCCAGCAGCTTGGAACAAAGGCTGGAGGGGCAGTATTTT; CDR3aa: CASSLEQRLEGQYF
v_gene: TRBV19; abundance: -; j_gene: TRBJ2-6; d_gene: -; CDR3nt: TGTGCCAGTTCGTGGGGACTCTCTGGGGCCAACGTCCTGACTTTC; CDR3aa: CASSWGLSGANVLTF
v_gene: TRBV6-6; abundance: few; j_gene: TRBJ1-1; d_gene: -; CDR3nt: TGTGCCAGCAGTCCCGGGAGAGTCATGAACACTGAAGCTTTCTTT; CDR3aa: CASSPGRVMNTEAFF
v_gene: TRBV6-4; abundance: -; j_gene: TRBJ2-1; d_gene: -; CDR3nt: TGTGCCAGCAGCGTAGAGGGGGGGAATGAGCAGTTCTTC; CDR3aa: CASSVEGGNEQFF
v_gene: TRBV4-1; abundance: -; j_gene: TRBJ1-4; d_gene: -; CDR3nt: TGCGCCAGCAGCCAGCAGGGTCTTGGGGAAAATGAAAAACTGTTTTTT; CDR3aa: CASSQQGLGENEKLFF
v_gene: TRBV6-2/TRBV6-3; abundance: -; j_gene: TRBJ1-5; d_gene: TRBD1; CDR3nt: TGTGCCAGCAGTCATGGACAGGGCAATCAGCCCCAGCATTTT; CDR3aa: CASSHGQGNQPQHF
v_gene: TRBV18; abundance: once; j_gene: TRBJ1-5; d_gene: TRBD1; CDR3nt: TGTGCCAGCTCACCGACCGGGACAGGGGGCAATCAGCCCCAGCATTTT; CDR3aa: CASSPTGTGGNQPQHF
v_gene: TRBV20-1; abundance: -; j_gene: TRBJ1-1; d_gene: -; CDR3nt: TGCAGTGCTAGTCCCTTCGATCGGGATGGCACTGAAGCTTTCTTT; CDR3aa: CSASPFDRDGTEAFF
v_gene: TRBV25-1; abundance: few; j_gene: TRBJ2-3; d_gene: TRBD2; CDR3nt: TGTGCCAGCAGTGGTCTAACTAGCGGAACTAGCACAGATACGCAGTATTTT; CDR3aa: CASSGLTSGTSTDTQYF
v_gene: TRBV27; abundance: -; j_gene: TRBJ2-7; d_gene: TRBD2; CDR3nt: TGTGCCAGCAGTTTAGGTAGCGGGGTAAGCTCCTACGAGCAGTACTTC; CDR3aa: CASSLGSGVSSYEQYF
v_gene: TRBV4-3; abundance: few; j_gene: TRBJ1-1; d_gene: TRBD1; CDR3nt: TGCGCCAGCAGCCAAACAGGGGAAACTGAAGCTTTCTTT; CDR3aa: CASSQTGETEAFF
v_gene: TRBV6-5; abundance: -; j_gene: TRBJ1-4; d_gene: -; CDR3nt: TGTGCCAGCAGAACCGGGGGTCAAGCAGGTGAAAAACTGTTTTTT; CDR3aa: CASRTGGQAGEKLFF
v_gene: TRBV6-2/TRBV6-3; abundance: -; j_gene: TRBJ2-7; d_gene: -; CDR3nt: TGTGCCAGCAGTTACCAGGCAGGCTACGAGCAGTACTTC; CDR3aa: CASSYQAGYEQYF
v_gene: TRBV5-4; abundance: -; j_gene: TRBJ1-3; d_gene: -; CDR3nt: TGTGCCAGCAGCCCCGCCCGAGGGCCCAGCTCTGGAAACACCATATATTTT; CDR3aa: CASSPARGPSSGNTIYF
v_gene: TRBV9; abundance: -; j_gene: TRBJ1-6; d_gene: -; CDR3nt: TGTGCCAGCAGCGTAGCTACAGGAGGGAATAATTCACCCCTCCACTTT; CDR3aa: CASSVATGGNNSPLHF
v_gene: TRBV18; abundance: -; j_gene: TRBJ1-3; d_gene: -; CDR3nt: TGTGCCAGCTCACCAAAACCGATTGAGTTCACCTCTGGAAACACCATATATTTT; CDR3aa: CASSPKPIEFTSGNTIYF
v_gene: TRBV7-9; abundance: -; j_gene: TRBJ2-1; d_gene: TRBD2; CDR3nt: TGTGCCAGCAGCTTAGTGGCTAGCGGGGTTTACAATGAGCAGTTCTTC; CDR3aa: CASSLVASGVYNEQFF
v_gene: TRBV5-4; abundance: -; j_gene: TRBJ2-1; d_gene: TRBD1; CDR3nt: TGTGCCAGCAGCTCTTTTTTGACAGGGGTCAGGGGCAATGAGCAGTTCTTC; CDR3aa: CASSSFLTGVRGNEQFF
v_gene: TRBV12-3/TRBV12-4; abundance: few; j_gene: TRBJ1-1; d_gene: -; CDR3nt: TGTGCCAGCAGTTTGGCCAGGGAAGCCGAAGCTTTCTTT; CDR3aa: CASSLAREAEAFF
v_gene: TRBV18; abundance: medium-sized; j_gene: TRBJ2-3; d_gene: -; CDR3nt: TGTGCCAGCTCATCCCGAGCGGGCCGCACAGATACGCAGTATTTT; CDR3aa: CASSSRAGRTDTQYF